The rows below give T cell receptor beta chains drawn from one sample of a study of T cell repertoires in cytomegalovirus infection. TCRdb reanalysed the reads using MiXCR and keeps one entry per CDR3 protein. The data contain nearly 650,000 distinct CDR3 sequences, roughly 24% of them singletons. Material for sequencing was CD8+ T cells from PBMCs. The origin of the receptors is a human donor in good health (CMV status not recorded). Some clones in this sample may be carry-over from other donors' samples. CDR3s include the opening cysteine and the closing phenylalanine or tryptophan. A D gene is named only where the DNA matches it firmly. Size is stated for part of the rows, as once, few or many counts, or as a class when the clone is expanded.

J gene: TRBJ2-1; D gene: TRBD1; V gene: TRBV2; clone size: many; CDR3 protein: CASSLGQATYNEQFF; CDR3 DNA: TGTGCCAGCAGTCTGGGACAGGCCACCTACAATGAGCAGTTCTTC
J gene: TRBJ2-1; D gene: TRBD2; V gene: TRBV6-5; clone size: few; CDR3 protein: CASSQVSGTSFHNEQFF; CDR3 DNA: TGTGCCAGCAGTCAGGTTTCCGGGACTAGCTTTCACAATGAGCAGTTCTTC
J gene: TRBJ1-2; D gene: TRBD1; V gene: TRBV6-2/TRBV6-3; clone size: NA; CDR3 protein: CVSREPGRDRGGYTF; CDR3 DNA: TGTGTCAGCAGGGAGCCGGGCCGCGACAGGGGTGGCTACACCTTC
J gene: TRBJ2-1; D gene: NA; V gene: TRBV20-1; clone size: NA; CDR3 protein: CSAYEVVRFNEQFF; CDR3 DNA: TGCAGTGCTTATGAGGTAGTCCGTTTCAATGAGCAGTTCTTC
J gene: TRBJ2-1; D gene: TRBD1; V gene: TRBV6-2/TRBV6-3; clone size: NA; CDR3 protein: CATGQANEQFF; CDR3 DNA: TGTGCCACGGGACAGGCCAATGAGCAGTTCTTC
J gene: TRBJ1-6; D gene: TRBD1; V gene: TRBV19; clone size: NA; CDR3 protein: CASTMDRDNSPLHF; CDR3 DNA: TGTGCCAGTACCATGGACAGGGATAATTCACCCCTCCACTTT
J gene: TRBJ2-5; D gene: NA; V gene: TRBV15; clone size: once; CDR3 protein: CATRSWQETQYF; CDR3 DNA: TGTGCCACCAGAAGCTGGCAAGAGACCCAGTACTTC
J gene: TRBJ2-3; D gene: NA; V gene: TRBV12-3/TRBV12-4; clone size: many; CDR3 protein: CASSSVGGATTDTQYF; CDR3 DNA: TGTGCCAGCAGTTCGGTCGGGGGTGCCACCACAGATACGCAGTATTTT
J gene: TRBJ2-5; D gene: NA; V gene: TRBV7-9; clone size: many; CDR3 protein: CASRGENAKRETQYF; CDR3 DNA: TGTGCCAGCCGCGGAGAGAATGCCAAAAGAGAGACCCAGTACTTC
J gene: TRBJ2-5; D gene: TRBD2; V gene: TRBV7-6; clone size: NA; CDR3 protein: CASSTTSAGNSQYF; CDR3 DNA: TGTGCCAGCAGCACGACTAGCGCGGGTAACTCCCAGTACTTC
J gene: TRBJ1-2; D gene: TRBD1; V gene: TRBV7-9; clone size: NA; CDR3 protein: CASSFQKQGYDGYTF; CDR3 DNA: TGTGCCAGCAGCTTCCAAAAACAGGGGTATGATGGCTACACCTTC
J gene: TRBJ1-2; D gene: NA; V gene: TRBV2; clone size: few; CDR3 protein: CASPGQTTNYGYTF; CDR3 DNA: TGTGCCAGCCCCGGACAGACGACTAACTATGGCTACACCTTC
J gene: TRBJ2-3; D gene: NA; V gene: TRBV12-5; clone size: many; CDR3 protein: CASGFTSTDTQYF; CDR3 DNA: TGTGCTAGTGGTTTTACTAGCACAGATACGCAGTATTTT
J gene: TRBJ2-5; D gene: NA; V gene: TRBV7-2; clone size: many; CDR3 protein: CASSSPGPTLGETQYF; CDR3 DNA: TGTGCCAGCAGCTCTCCGGGACCCACGCTCGGGGAGACCCAGTACTTC
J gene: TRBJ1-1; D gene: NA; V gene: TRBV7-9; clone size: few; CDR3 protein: CASSPRQAGAEAFF; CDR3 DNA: TGTGCCAGCAGCCCACGACAGGCCGGGGCTGAAGCTTTCTTT
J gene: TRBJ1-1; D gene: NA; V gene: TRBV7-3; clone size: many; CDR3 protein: CASSLTGQSTMNTEAFF; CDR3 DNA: TGTGCCAGCAGCTTAACGGGACAATCTACAATGAACACTGAAGCTTTCTTT
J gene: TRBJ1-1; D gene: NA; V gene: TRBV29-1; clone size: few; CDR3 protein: CSVEAYAGNTEAFF; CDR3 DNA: TGCAGCGTTGAGGCTTATGCCGGGAACACTGAAGCTTTCTTT
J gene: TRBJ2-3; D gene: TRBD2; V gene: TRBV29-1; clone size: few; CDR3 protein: CSVEDLIAGEWGDTQYF; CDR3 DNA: TGCAGCGTTGAAGATTTAATAGCGGGGGAATGGGGAGATACGCAGTATTTT
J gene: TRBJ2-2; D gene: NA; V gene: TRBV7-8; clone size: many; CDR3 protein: CASSRDRYRDTGELFF; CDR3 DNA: TGTGCCAGCAGCCGAGACCGCTACAGAGACACCGGGGAGCTGTTTTTT
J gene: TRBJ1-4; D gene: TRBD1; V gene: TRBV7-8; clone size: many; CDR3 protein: CASSLGGTGGSNEKLFF; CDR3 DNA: TGTGCCAGCAGCTTGGGGGGGACAGGGGGCTCCAATGAAAAACTGTTTTTT
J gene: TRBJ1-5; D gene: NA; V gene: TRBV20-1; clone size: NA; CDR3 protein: CSARDNRVRQPQHF; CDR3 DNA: TGCAGTGCTAGAGATAACAGGGTACGTCAGCCCCAGCATTTT
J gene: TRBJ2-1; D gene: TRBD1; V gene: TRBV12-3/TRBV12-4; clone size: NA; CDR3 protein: CASSRLGTGNNNEQFF; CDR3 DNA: TGTGCCAGCAGTCGGTTAGGGACAGGAAACAACAATGAGCAGTTCTTC
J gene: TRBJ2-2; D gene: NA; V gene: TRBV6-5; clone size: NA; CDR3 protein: CASSLRGVGELFF; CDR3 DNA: TGTGCCAGCAGTCTCAGGGGGGTCGGGGAGCTGTTTTTT
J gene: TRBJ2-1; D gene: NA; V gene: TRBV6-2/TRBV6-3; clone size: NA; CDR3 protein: CASLSSDAQFF; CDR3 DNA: TGTGCCAGCTTGTCAAGCGATGCGCAGTTCTTC
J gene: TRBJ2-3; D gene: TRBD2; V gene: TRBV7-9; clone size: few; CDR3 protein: CASSPPGWSGGGTDTQYF; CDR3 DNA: TGTGCCAGCAGCCCCCCCGGGTGGAGCGGGGGAGGCACAGATACGCAGTATTTT
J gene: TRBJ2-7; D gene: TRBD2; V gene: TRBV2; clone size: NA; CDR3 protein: CASSEWGSGGQYEQYF; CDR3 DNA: TGTGCCAGCAGTGAATGGGGTAGCGGGGGCCAATACGAGCAGTACTTC
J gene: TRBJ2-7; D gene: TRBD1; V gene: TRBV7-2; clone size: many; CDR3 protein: CASSLDRGDYEQYF; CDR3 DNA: TGTGCCAGCAGCTTGGACAGGGGAGACTACGAGCAGTACTTC
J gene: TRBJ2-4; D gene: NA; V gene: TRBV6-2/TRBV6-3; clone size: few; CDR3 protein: CASTYGRAGAKNIQYF; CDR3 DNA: TGTGCCAGCACTTACGGTCGAGCGGGAGCCAAAAACATTCAGTACTTC
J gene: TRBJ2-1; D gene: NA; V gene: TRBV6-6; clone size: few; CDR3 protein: CASSEDRMREQFF; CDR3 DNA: TGTGCCAGCAGTGAGGATCGGATGAGGGAGCAGTTCTTC
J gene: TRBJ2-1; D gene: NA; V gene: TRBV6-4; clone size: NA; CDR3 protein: CASSAGSLREQFF; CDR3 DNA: TGTGCCAGCAGCGCCGGGAGCCTCAGGGAGCAGTTCTTC
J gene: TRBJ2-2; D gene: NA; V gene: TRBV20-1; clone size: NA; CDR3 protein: CSAPEWDTGELFF; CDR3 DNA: TGCAGTGCTCCCGAGTGGGATACCGGGGAGCTGTTTTTT
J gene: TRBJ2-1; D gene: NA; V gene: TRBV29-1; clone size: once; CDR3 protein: CSVDWSSYNEQFF; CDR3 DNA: TGCAGCGTTGACTGGAGCTCCTACAATGAGCAGTTCTTC
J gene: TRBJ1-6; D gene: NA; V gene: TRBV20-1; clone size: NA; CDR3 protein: CSASSPSSSYNSPLHF; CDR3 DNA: TGCAGTGCTAGTTCCCCCTCGAGCTCCTATAATTCACCCCTCCACTTT
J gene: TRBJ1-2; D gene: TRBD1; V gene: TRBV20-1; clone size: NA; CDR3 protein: CSATGQGEPIYGYTF; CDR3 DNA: TGCAGTGCGACGGGACAGGGAGAACCCATCTATGGCTACACCTTC
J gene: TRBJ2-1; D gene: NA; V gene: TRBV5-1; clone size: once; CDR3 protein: CASSWRGGGEQFF; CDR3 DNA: TGCGCCAGCAGCTGGAGGGGGGGGGGTGAGCAGTTCTTC
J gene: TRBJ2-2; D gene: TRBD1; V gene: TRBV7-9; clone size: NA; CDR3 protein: CATVTGKRTGELFF; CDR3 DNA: TGTGCCACCGTGACAGGGAAGCGGACCGGGGAGCTGTTTTTT
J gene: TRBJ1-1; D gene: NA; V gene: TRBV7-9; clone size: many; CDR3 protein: CASSSDEGYTEAFF; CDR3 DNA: TGTGCCAGCAGCTCCGACGAGGGGTACACTGAAGCTTTCTTT
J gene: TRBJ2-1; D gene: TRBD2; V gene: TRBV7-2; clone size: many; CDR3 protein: CASSLAWTSHNEQFF; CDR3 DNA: TGTGCCAGCAGCTTAGCCTGGACTAGCCACAATGAGCAGTTCTTC
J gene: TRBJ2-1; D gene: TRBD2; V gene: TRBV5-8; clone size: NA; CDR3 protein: CAAGYRYNEQFF; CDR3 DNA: TGTGCAGCGGGATACCGGTACAATGAGCAGTTCTTC
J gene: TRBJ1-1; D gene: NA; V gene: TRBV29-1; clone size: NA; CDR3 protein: CSVRALEAFF; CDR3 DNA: TGCAGCGTAAGGGCACTTGAAGCTTTCTTT
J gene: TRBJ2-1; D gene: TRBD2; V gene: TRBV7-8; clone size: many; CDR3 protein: CASSSPGTSGGSYNEQFF; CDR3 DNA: TGTGCCAGCAGCTCCCCCGGGACTAGCGGGGGGAGTTACAATGAGCAGTTCTTC
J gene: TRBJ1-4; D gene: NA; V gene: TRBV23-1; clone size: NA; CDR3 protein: CASSQGPGLDEKLFF; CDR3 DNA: TGCGCCAGCAGTCAAGGACCGGGCCTCGATGAAAAACTGTTTTTT
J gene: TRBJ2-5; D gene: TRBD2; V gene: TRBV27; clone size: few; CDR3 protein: CASRNREAVGTQYF; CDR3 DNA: TGTGCCAGCAGGAACCGGGAGGCGGTAGGGACCCAGTACTTC
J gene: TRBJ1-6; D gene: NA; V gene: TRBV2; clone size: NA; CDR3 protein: CASSRMDKPSPLHF; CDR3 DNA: TGTGCCAGCAGTAGGATGGACAAGCCTTCACCCCTCCACTTT
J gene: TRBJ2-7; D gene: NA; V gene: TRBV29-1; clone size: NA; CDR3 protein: CSVQKGRQYF; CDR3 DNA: TGCAGCGTTCAAAAGGGGAGGCAGTACTTC
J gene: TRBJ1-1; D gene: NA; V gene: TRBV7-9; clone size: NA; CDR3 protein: CASSLDGAGVNTEAFF; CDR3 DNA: TGTGCCAGCAGCTTAGATGGGGCGGGGGTGAACACTGAAGCTTTCTTT
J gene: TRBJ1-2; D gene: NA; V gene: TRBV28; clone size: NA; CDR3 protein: CASSFTGGGDYGYTF; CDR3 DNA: TGTGCCAGCAGTTTTACTGGCGGTGGGGACTATGGCTACACCTTC
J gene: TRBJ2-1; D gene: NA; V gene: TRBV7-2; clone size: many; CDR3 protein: CASSDGVNEQFF; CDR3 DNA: TGTGCCAGCAGTGACGGGGTCAATGAGCAGTTCTTC
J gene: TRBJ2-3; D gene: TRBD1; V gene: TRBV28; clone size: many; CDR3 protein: CASSFRQGVTDTQYF; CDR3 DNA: TGTGCCAGCAGTTTCAGACAGGGCGTCACAGATACGCAGTATTTT
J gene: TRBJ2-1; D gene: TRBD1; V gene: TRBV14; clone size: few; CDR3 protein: CASSQDNRGSYNEQFF; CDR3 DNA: TGTGCCAGCAGCCAAGATAACAGGGGCTCCTACAATGAGCAGTTCTTC
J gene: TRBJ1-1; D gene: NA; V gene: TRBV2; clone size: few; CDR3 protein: CASTESEAFF; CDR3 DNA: TGTGCCAGCACGGAGTCTGAAGCTTTCTTT
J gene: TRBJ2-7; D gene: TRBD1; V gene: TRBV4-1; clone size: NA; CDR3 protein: CASSPSGTASYEQYF; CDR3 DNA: TGCGCCAGCAGTCCATCCGGGACAGCGTCCTACGAGCAGTACTTC
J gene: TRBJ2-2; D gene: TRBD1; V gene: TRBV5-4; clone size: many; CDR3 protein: CASSTRDRGNTGELFF; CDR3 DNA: TGTGCCAGCAGCACACGGGACAGGGGCAACACCGGGGAGCTGTTTTTT
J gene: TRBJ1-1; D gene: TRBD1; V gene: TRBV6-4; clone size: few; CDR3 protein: CASSDLRGGRINTEAFF; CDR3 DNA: TGTGCCAGCAGTGACTTAAGAGGGGGCAGGATAAACACTGAAGCTTTCTTT
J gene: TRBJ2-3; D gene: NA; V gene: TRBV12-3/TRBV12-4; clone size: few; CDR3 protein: CASIGGQDTQYF; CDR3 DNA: TGTGCCAGCATCGGGGGCCAGGATACGCAGTATTTT
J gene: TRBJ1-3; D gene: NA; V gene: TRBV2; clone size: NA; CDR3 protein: CASEGHNGNTIYF; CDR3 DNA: TGTGCCAGCGAGGGCCACAATGGAAACACCATATATTTT
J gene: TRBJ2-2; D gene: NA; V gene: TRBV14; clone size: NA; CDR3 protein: CASRGNRVVGELFF; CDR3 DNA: TGTGCCAGCAGGGGGAATCGGGTTGTCGGGGAGCTGTTTTTT